This T cell receptor beta chain originates from a study of shared clonotypes between healthy human individuals (dated by TCRdb to 2020 to 2022). A note on the overall study: The cohort included a few men and a couple of women between 18 and 49 years of age. For each donor, CD4 naive and CD4 memory were each run on three plates, CD8 naive on two plates, and CD8 memory on one plate. To estimate repertoire size and how much clonotype sharing occurs between individuals, the study deeply sequenced the blood TCR repertoires of 4 to 6 healthy adults. To increase sequencing depth and limit assay-specific biases, TCR repertoire library preparation and sequencing were carried out by different laboratories using diverse techniques. Each donor's leukapheresis produced roughly between roughly 0.85 and 9.5 billion PBMCs.

Results the study describes overall, beyond this receptor: The small number of donors limited the genetic and exposure-history diversity represented. Pairwise subsampling indicated that sequencing depth was expected to affect the degree of clonotype sharing among donors. Higher generation probabilities were observed for clonotypes shared by all four sorted-subset donors than for non-shared clonotypes. Naive subsets generally had larger estimated clonotype richness than memory subsets. Incomplete sequencing was indicated by rarefaction of sorted-subset datasets, despite the large sequencing depth. Sampling was restricted to blood, and TCR repertoires in tissues likely differ from the TCR repertoires found in blood. When several donors were compared, the shared fraction of clonotypes was roughly 5% for naive CD4, 3.5% to 4% for naive CD8, 2% to 2.5% for memory CD4, and roughly 0.43% for memory CD8.

Using the deep immunoSEQ assay, multiplex PCR amplified TCR CDR3 regions from genomic DNA. Extracted genomic DNA from each cell subset was spread evenly across all wells of several immunoSEQ 96-well plates, with each plate serving as a replicate. Each replicate PCR for sorted subsets received about 0.2 ug genomic DNA, equal to tens of thousands of T cell genomes. Purified libraries were measured with a Qubit 3.0 fluorometer, size-checked on a Bioanalyzer 2100, and measured again with the KAPA Library Quantification kit. Each immunoSEQ 96-well plate was sequenced on its own single-read 150-cycle Illumina NextSeq 550 flow cell. Per the authors' processing: Because only junctional sequences without quality scores were contained in the immunoSEQ output, filtering matching that applied to full-length reads could not be performed. To assign V/J genes and CDR3, sequences were annotated against IMGT germline references using PyIR, a Python wrapper for IgBLAST v1.9. Reads with weak V/J assignments (E-value above 1e-6), missing CDR3, stop codons, out-of-frame junctions, or ambiguous translated residues were removed. A V3J clonotype was defined by an identical inferred V gene, J gene, and CDR3 amino acid sequence. The percentage overlap between two repertoires was calculated by dividing the number of shared unique clonotypes by the size of the smaller repertoire. Richness of each repertoire was evaluated using RTK rarefaction, the Chao1 estimator, and Recon v2.1 estimates of unobserved clonotypes. Generation probabilities were computed with OLGA for all TCRbeta clonotypes obtained by the gDNA method from several donors. The source is immuneACCESS, and TCRdb retained only in-frame sequences with V and J called. Part of the clones is not carried over; for the studies checked, unresolved V genes explain less than half of this, and the remainder is unexplained. D and trimming were read from the DNA, whereas the V and J calls and clone size are those reported in that table. The sample contains 2 million to 2.5 million clones, roughly 95% of them found a single time. The ten largest clones take up over 0.1% of the sample.

Worth noting for this clone: It has no known antigen specificity. Base qualities are missing; no much larger clone stands one base away. This sample includes further DNA sequences coding for the same CDR3.

Healthy HIV-negative adults with no recently reported acute infections or vaccinations were included as donors. Every donor was a Caucasian adult living in Nashville, Tennessee, USA. CD4+ T cells were enriched by magnetic negative selection; naive cells were then positively selected on CD45RA, and the negative fraction formed the memory subset. After blood collection by leukapheresis, PBMCs were isolated using Ficoll-Histopaque density gradient centrifugation and then cryopreserved in the vapor phase of liquid nitrogen. Analytical flow cytometry was used to check the purity and quantity of each magnetically sorted T cell population. From each sorted fraction, genomic DNA was isolated and quantified by UV absorbance on a Nanodrop 2000c. CDR1 and CDR2 (SNHLY, FYNNEI) derive from the germline V gene. There are 14 amino acids in the CDR3, from cysteine to phenylalanine inclusive. Left in the record is the CDR3 DNA by itself, 42 bases read in frame from the first base. Trimming removed 1 base from V and 6 bases from J, leaving 10 bases between the germline ends.

The chain employs TRBV2 and TRBJ1-5, and the D gene may be TRBD1, 6 bases matching. The clonotype comes from a young man in good health. The sequenced material came from naive CD4+ T cells sorted from blood. This sample's cell subset or site label indicates: CD45RA+ positively selected. CDR3 region: CASSEGGGSQPQHF. The DNA sequence is as follows: TGTGCCAGCAGTGAAGGGGGGGGCTCTCAGCCCCAGCATTTT.